Following are 10 T cell receptor beta chains from one sample sequenced in a study of blood T cell repertoires in COVID-19. Profiled with immunoSEQ multiplex PCR; TCRdb holds only in-frame clones, not every one. The sample shows around 85,000 clones, 85% to 90% of them seen only once. Sequences were obtained from peripheral blood. The receptors derive from a woman older than 75 with active or convalescent COVID-19.

The chain is built from TRBV21-1 and TRBJ1-1. TRBV21-1 is designated a pseudogene. This CDR3 is built from 12 residues. The DNA of the CDR3 is TGTGCCAGCAGGACGGGGAACACTGAAGCTTTCTTT. Its protein product is CASRTGNTEAFF.

The CDR3 region has the DNA TGTGCCAGCAGTGATCCCCGTTGGGCCACTGAAGCTTTCTTT. This gives the protein CASSDPRWATEAFF. The chain links TRBV6-1 to TRBJ1-1; D unresolved. The V end was cut by 3 bases, the J end by 4 bases, with 12 bases between. Germline CDR1 reads MNHNS; CDR2 reads SASEGT. There are 14 residues in the CDR3.

There are a few counts of this clone. At one boundary the junction diverges from the germline segment, which might be a read error. The V gene is TRBV5-4, the J gene TRBJ2-1; 8 bases are a match to TRBD2. This CDR3 is built from 13 residues. Germline CDR1 reads SGHNT; CDR2 reads YYREEE (reference sequence). CDR3 protein: CASSSERGLGWIF. The CDR3 DNA reads as TGTGCCAGCAGCTCGGAAAGGGGACTAGGGTGGATCTTC.

This rearrangement joins TRBV11-2 to TRBJ2-7; 11 nucleotides line up with TRBD2. CDR1 is SGHAT, CDR2 FQNNGV, per germline. V was pared by 3 bases and J by 7 bases, with 14 bases of the junction left unmatched. The CDR3 totals 17 residues. The CDR3 protein is CASSFQAVAGGPYEQYF. The CDR3 DNA follows: TGTGCCAGCAGCTTCCAAGCCGTAGCGGGAGGGCCGTATGAGCAGTACTTC. Drawing the rest from reference TRBV11-2 and TRBJ2-7, the complete variable domain is EAGVAQSPRYKIIEKRQSVAFWCNPISGHATLYWYQQILGQGPKLLIQFQNNGVVDDSQLPKDRFSAERLKGVDSTLKIQPAKLEDSAVYLCASSFQAVAGGPYEQYFGPGTRLTVT.

This sequence joins TRBV5-5 and TRBJ1-3, with D possibly TRBD1 on 5 matching bases. CDR1 and CDR2 (germline): SGHKS, YYEKEE (reference sequence). V lost 3 bases and J lost 2, with 12 bases in between. This CDR3 comprises 15 residues. The CDR3 spells CASSSPDRAGNTIYF. The CDR3 DNA sequence: TGTGCCAGCAGCTCCCCAGACAGAGCTGGAAACACCATATATTTT.

The chain couples TRBV19 to TRBJ2-6; D is uncertain. This CDR3 spans 17 amino acids. Trimming left V 4 bases short and J 0 bases short, with 13 bases between. Germline lookup yields CDR1 LNHDA and CDR2 SQIVND (reference sequence). The DNA of the CDR3 is TGTGCCAGTAGTAACCACCGCTCCTACTCTGGGGCCAACGTCCTGACTTTC. This encodes CASSNHRSYSGANVLTF. Based on the CDR3 plus reference TRBV19 and TRBJ2-6, the full variable domain is DGGITQSPKYLFRKEGQNVTLSCEQNLNHDAMYWYRQDPGQGLRLIYYSQIVNDFQKGDIAEGYSVSREKKESFPLTVTSAQKNPTAFYLCASSNHRSYSGANVLTFGAGSRLTVL.

This chain joins TRBV4-2 and TRBJ1-2, with D tentatively TRBD1 (5 bases). The V end was cut by 1 base, the J end by 4 bases, with 22 bases between. In germline, CDR1 is LGHNA, CDR2 YNFKEQ. CDR3 length equals 18 residues. The CDR3 DNA reads as TGTGCCAGCAGCCAAGCCCCAGGGCAGCCTAATAGAGGCTATGGCTACACCTTC. This gives the protein CASSQAPGQPNRGYGYTF.

This chain connects TRBV3-1 (or the pseudogene TRBV3-2) to TRBJ2-1, with TRBD2 matching over 9 bases. CDR1 and CDR2 (germline): LGHDT, YNNKEL (reference sequence). This CDR3 has 14 amino acids. V was clipped by 0 bases and J by 15 bases; unmatched bases: 9. The CDR3 nucleotides are TGTGCCAGCAGCCAAGATCTCCTAGCGGGGTTTTTGTTCTTC. Encoded protein: CASSQDLLAGFLFF.

The rearrangement uses TRBV5-5 and TRBJ2-1; D perhaps matches TRBD2 (6 bases). This CDR3 spans 16 amino acids. Germline V CDR1 and CDR2: SGHKS, YYEKEE (reference sequence). The V end lost 1 base, the J end lost 0 bases, and 11 bases lay between the germline ends. Here the CDR3 reads CASSLSGDFSYNEQFF. CDR3 sequence (DNA): TGTGCCAGCAGCTTGAGTGGGGACTTCTCCTACAATGAGCAGTTCTTC.

This rearrangement joins TRBV15 to TRBJ1-1; the D is unclear. With 3 bases removed from V and 3 bases from J, the gap between germline ends came to 17 bases. CDR3 size: 16 residues. The germline V gene encodes CDR1 LNHNV and CDR2 YYDKDF (reference sequence). The chain's CDR3 is CATSRRSHSGDTEAFF. As DNA, the CDR3 is TGTGCCACCAGCAGGCGGAGTCACAGCGGGGACACTGAAGCTTTCTTT.